Each of the 16 T cell receptor beta chains below was sequenced from the same sample in a study of CXCR3-negative and CXCR3-positive naive CD8 T cells. Study-wide results and caveats: More hydrophobic TRB CDR3s occurred in CXCR3-positive than in CXCR3-negative naive cells.

These receptors have no identified antigens. 5' RACE that incorporated UMI labels was used to prepare the TRB cDNA libraries. TCRdb reprocessed the 5' RACE reads and reports one entry per CDR3 protein, with no DNA. The record lists under 75,000 distinct CDR3 sequences, of which the ten most abundant hold under 0.8%. Sequencing used naive CXCR3+ CD8+ T cells from blood. As to subset: CD45RO-CCR7+CD27+CD95- naive CD8+ T cells expressing CXCR3 (TNR3+). The receptor source for this set is a human donor in good health. Some clones in this sample may be carry-over from other donors' samples.

This CDR3 is CAGSSYGPSSQETQYF. This rearrangement joins TRBV7-3 to TRBJ2-5; as DNA is missing, the TRBD2 call by TCRdb cannot be tested. The CDR3 totals 16 residues. CDR1 and CDR2 (germline): SGHTA, FQGTGA.

V and J are TRBV3-1 and TRBJ2-1. The CDR3 is 13 residues long. Germline lookup yields CDR1 LGHDT and CDR2 YNNKEL (reference sequence). The CDR3 is CASSPASYNEQFF.

V usage is TRBV7-2 and J usage is TRBJ2-3. Germline lookup yields CDR1 SGHTA and CDR2 FQGNSA. This CDR3 region has 15 residues. The CDR3 reads CASSLEDHHADTQYF.

This chain connects TRBV20-1 to TRBJ1-1. Germline assignment: CDR1 DFQATT and CDR2 SNEGSKA (reference sequence). The CDR3 extends over 13 amino acids. This CDR3 reads CSAGSDLRPEAFF.

The chain's CDR3 is CSVEAGAGEKLFF. J is TRBJ1-4 and V is TRBV29-1; as DNA is missing, the TRBD1 call by TCRdb cannot be tested. The CDR3 runs 13 residues. Germline V lookup: CDR1 SQVTM, CDR2 ANQGSEA.

The genes are TRBV20-1 and TRBJ2-3. CDR1 DFQATT and CDR2 SNEGSKA come from the germline V gene (reference sequence). This CDR3 has 13 amino acids. CDR3: CSARDLLTYEQYF.

The chain links TRBV7-6 to TRBJ2-3; absent DNA, TCRdb's TRBD2 call cannot be checked. CDR1 and CDR2 (germline): SGHVS, FNYEAQ. The CDR3 totals 15 residues. CDR3 protein: CASSSLAGGADTQYF.

The CDR3 sequence is CASSLEAPGQETQYF. The chain links TRBV5-6 to TRBJ2-5; TCRdb's assignment of TRBD1 cannot be checked, as there is no DNA. The CDR3 sequence is 15 residues long. In germline, CDR1 is SGHDT, CDR2 YYEEEE.

This sequence joins TRBV29-1 and TRBJ2-1; the TCRdb call, TRBD1, lacks DNA for checking. Germline CDR1 SQVTM, CDR2 ANQGSEA. CDR3 length equals 14 residues. CDR3 sequence reads: CSVGQGAGVNEQFF.

V usage is TRBV19 and J usage is TRBJ2-1; TCRdb's D gene call, TRBD1, goes unchecked for lack of DNA. The CDR3 runs to 14 residues. Germline assignment: CDR1 LNHDA and CDR2 SQIVND (reference sequence). CDR3: CASTPWGGYNEQFF.

This chain connects TRBV18 to TRBJ2-7; TCRdb outputs TRBD1, but without DNA this stays unchecked. CDR1 and CDR2 (germline): KGHSH, LQKENI. This CDR3 is built from 16 residues. CDR3 loop: CASSPPEGVGSYEQYF.

This chain joins TRBV6-4 and TRBJ2-1; TCRdb outputs TRBD1, but without DNA this stays unchecked. Germline lookup yields CDR1 MRHNA and CDR2 SNTAGT. The CDR3 spans 14 residues. This CDR3 reads CASSGGTGRDEQFF.

The chain carries TRBV28 and TRBJ2-1. The germline V gene encodes CDR1 MDHEN and CDR2 SYDVKM. There are 11 residues in the CDR3. This CDR3 reads CASSLRNEQFF.

V gene TRBV5-1 combines with J gene TRBJ2-7; without DNA, the TCRdb call of TRBD1 cannot be checked. The CDR3 is 12 residues long. CDR1 SGHRS and CDR2 YFSETQ come from the germline V gene. The CDR3 sequence: CASNWTVVRQYF.

This chain uses TRBV29-1 with TRBJ2-7; TCRdb selects TRBD1, and the lack of DNA leaves this call unchecked. CDR3 length: 15 amino acids. The germline CDR1 and CDR2 sequences are SQVTM and ANQGSEA. The CDR3 region is CSVEEGVRESYEQYF.

The chain couples TRBV12-2 to TRBJ2-3. TRBV12-2 is flagged as a pseudogene. The CDR3 is 11 residues long. This chain's CDR3 is CAVESADTQYF.